These 9 T cell receptor beta chains were all obtained from the same sample, sequenced in a study of cytomegalovirus exposure and HLA in healthy donors (dated 2017 in TCRdb). The method behind the library was the immunoSEQ multiplex PCR assay. A mixture of 60 forward primers for TCR Vbeta segments and 13 reverse primers for TCR Jbeta segments was used in the multiplex PCR. TCRdb holds this immuneACCESS table with in-frame rearrangements only. Some clones are missing; in checked studies, unresolved V genes explain under half, and the rest has no known cause. The sample contains roughly 100,000 clones, 65% to 80% of them found a single time. The ten largest clones represent around 5.3% of the sample. The sample consisted of PBMCs. The receptor set was obtained from a male donor in good health and CMV-seronegative.

This chain uses TRBV19 with TRBJ2-5; 8 nucleotides match TRBD2. V was clipped by 3 bases and J by 5 bases; unmatched bases: 5. The V gene's germline CDR1 is LNHDA and CDR2 SQIVND (reference sequence). The CDR3 runs to 14 residues. The CDR3 loop is CASSIAGGGETQYF. CDR3 bases: TGTGCCAGTAGTATTGCGGGAGGCGGGGAGACCCAGTACTTC.

The chain links TRBV28 to TRBJ1-2; D is possibly TRBD1 (6 bases). This CDR3 comprises 17 residues. Germline assignment: CDR1 MDHEN and CDR2 SYDVKM. V was clipped by 4 bases and J by 8 bases, with 26 bases between them. CDR3 residues: CASSSWTALKPVEGYTF. CDR3 nucleotides: TGTGCCAGCAGTTCCTGGACAGCCCTAAAGCCTGTGGAGGGCTACACCTTC.

The chain recombines TRBV27 with TRBJ2-4, with TRBD1 matching over 7 bases. Trimming took 4 bases from V and 5 from J; bases not matched to a gene: 8. The CDR3 covers 15 residues. CDR1 is MNHEY, CDR2 SMNVEV, per germline (reference sequence). CDR3 DNA sequence: TGTGCCAGCAGTTGGACGACAGGGTTCCAAAACATTCAGTACTTC. Translating it yields CASSWTTGFQNIQYF.

The V and J genes are TRBV18 and TRBJ2-7; 8 bases are a match to TRBD1. This CDR3 contains 16 residues. From germline, CDR1 is KGHSH and CDR2 LQKENI. Trimming removed 3 bases from V and 7 bases from J; junction bases left unmatched: 14. CDR3 sequence: CASSPRARQGQWEQYF. CDR3 DNA: TGTGCCAGCTCACCGAGGGCGAGACAGGGGCAGTGGGAGCAGTACTTC.

This chain links TRBV4-3 with TRBJ2-3; tentative D call: TRBD2 (6 bases). V was pared by 3 bases and J by 4 bases, with 11 bases between. Germline V CDR1 and CDR2: LGHNA, YSLEER. The CDR3 length is 14 residues. The CDR3: CASSQIAGPDTQYF. The CDR3 DNA reads TGCGCCAGCAGCCAGATCGCGGGGCCAGATACGCAGTATTTT.

The chain has TRBV7-2 and TRBJ1-5, with TRBD1 as a possible D gene (5 bases). The V end was cut by 3 bases, the J end by 6 bases, with 9 bases between. This CDR3 is 13 amino acids long. CDR1 is SGHTA and CDR2 is FQGNSA in the germline V gene. The CDR3 sequence is CASSLGRAQPQHF. The CDR3 nucleotides read TGTGCCAGCAGCTTGGGCAGGGCTCAGCCCCAGCATTTT.

The chain employs TRBV29-1 and TRBJ2-7, with D possibly matching TRBD1 (6 bases). Trimming removed 1 base at V and 3 bases at J, with 10 bases between. CDR1 and CDR2 (germline): SQVTM, ANQGSEA. The CDR3 length is 13 residues. The CDR3 region is CSVEVQGSYEQYF. The DNA for the CDR3 is TGCAGCGTTGAAGTACAGGGCAGCTACGAGCAGTACTTC.

The sample holds a few counts of this clone. This chain connects TRBV6-6 to TRBJ1-4; 9 bases are shared with TRBD1. Germline V CDR1 and CDR2: MNHNY, SVGAGI (reference sequence). CDR3 size: 14 residues. V was clipped by 5 bases and J by 8 bases; unmatched bases: 6. The chain's CDR3 is CASSAGQGREKLFF. In nucleotides, the CDR3 is TGTGCCAGCAGTGCCGGACAGGGGAGAGAAAAACTGTTTTTT.

This sequence joins TRBV28 and TRBJ1-2; no reliable D call. Looked up from germline, CDR1 is MDHEN and CDR2 is SYDVKM. V lost 8 bases to trimming and J lost 2 bases, with 6 bases between them. The CDR3 length is 11 residues. The CDR3 is CASQVNYGYTF. The CDR3 DNA sequence: TGTGCCAGCCAGGTGAACTATGGCTACACCTTC.